Listed here is a single T cell receptor beta chain. There is no known antigen for this receptor. No base qualities exist here, and no much larger clone lies one base off it. The CDR3 regions of human TCRbeta chains were subjected to immunosequencing. As for the original processing: TCRs in the repertoires were matched against a reference library of SARS-CoV-2-specific TCRs that had been generated with the MIRA antigen-specificity platform. Breadth meant the fraction of unique TCRs that were SARS-CoV-2-associated, whereas depth meant the fraction of total T cells that were SARS-CoV-2-associated. Using the MIRA data, each spike-specific TCR was mapped to the spike region that the TCR reacts to and placed in a CD4 or CD8 class. Log10-transformed breadth and depth values were compared by one-way ANOVA with Sidak's multiple comparisons tests. As stored in TCRdb, this immuneACCESS dataset retains in-frame rearrangements with V and J assigned. A fraction of the clones does not appear; measured against another copy, unresolved V genes explain less than half of the discrepancy, and the remainder lacks a known reason. That table gives V, J and clone size, and the DNA gave D and trimming. Within this sample are about 220,000 clones, with 85% to 95% of them counted one time only. The ten top clones hold over 0.95% of the sample.

V loses 3 bases at its end and J loses 1 base; junction bases beyond the gene matches: 5. CDR1 GTSNPN and CDR2 SVGIG were looked up in the germline V gene (reference sequence). The CDR3 holds 14 amino acids from the cysteine to the phenylalanine. The CDR3 DNA has 42 bases and is translated from base 1. The source of the sample is a study of T cell responses to AZD1222 COVID-19 vaccine (dated by TCRdb to the early 2020s). Regarding the complete study: TCR sequencing was performed for 230 to 250 trial participants, of whom 207 were given two doses of AZD1222 and approximately 26 were given two doses of MenACWY control vaccine. Trial participants were enrolled into age subgroups of 18-55, 56-69 and 70-plus years, which contained roughly 150, 30 and 60 TCR-sequenced participants, respectively. Broad study findings and their caveats: Conclusions about previously exposed vaccinees are limited, since just five or six AZD1222 recipients were seropositive for SARS-CoV-2 at baseline. In the small 56-69-year group, the increase in depth fell short of significance, most likely because of low power. Reportedly, close to half of the unique spike-specific TCRs recognized epitopes lying outside the regions that are mutated in the B.1.351 and B.1.1.7 variants. Most participants were white British and females outnumbered males, and the authors suggested that clonal diversity may have been underestimated. The whole spike protein was spanned by vaccine-associated CD4 TCRs, and dominant responses were seen in regions 160-218 and 743-854. Because no day 14 peak-response samples were available, repertoires were characterized only after the peak T cell response. After two AZD1222 doses, spike-specific TCR breadth and depth were significantly higher than at day 0 and than in MenACWY recipients.

The sample's time point label, in plain terms: baseline before first vaccination. The label giving this sample's treatment or condition can be read as: meningococcal conjugate vaccine given as trial control. Samples from vaccinated people were obtained from the UK trials COV001 and COV002, which included a single-blind randomized controlled phase 2/3 trial of AZD1222 (ChAdOx1 nCoV-19) in healthy adults. For TCRbeta chain sequencing, PBMC samples from trial participants were taken at day 0 and at day 28 after the second dose. The source material was peripheral blood, sampled on day 0 of MenACWY control vaccination. This TCR derives from an adult in good health. The chain uses TRBV30 and TRBJ2-7; the junction holds 8 bases that match TRBD1. The sequenced DNA is TGTGCCTGGAGGGGACAGGAGTTTTCCTACGAGCAGTACTTC. This translates into CAWRGQEFSYEQYF.